This TCR beta chain came from a study of blood T cell repertoires in COVID-19. Across the study: The origin of the acute and convalescent COVID-19 samples was the United States, Italy and Spain. Nucleic acid was either cDNA or gDNA, and it came from T cells, B-cell-depleted T cells, or PBMCs.

The CDR3 runs 15 residues. Germline CDR1 is KGHDR and CDR2 is SFDVKD. With 6 bases clipped from V and 8 bases from J, the junction kept 7 bases outside the gene matches. Per the authors' pipeline: Reference gene primers were amplified, and this amplification served to estimate nucleated cell counts. Produced via immunoSEQ multiplex PCR; TCRdb's table is partial and in-frame only. V, J and clone size were drawn from that table, and D and trimming were deduced from the DNA. The table has around 39,000 clones, roughly 90% seen once. The rearrangement joins TRBV24-1 to TRBJ2-2, with TRBD1 identical over 11 bases. The sample comprised peripheral blood. This receptor was obtained from a man aged 60-69 years with active COVID-19. In DNA form, the CDR3 reads TGTGCCACCAGTAGGACAGGGGGCGCTTCTGGGGAGCTGTTTTTT. This sequence encodes CATSRTGGASGELFF.